This T cell receptor (beta chain) derives from a study of CD8 T cells in cerebrospinal fluid in Alzheimer's disease. TCRdb reprocessed the 10x single-cell sequencing reads, keeping one entry per CDR3 protein, no DNA. Recorded for this sample: 1,000 or so distinct CDR3 sequences. CDR1 and CDR2 from the germline V gene are MGHDK and SYGVNS. The CDR3 loop spans 17 amino acids. V is TRBV25-1 and J is TRBJ2-3; the TCRdb D gene call, TRBD2, has no DNA to confirm it. Sequenced input: cerebrospinal fluid. The receptor was isolated from a human donor in good health. CDR3 region: CASSPLTGRAKTDTQYF.